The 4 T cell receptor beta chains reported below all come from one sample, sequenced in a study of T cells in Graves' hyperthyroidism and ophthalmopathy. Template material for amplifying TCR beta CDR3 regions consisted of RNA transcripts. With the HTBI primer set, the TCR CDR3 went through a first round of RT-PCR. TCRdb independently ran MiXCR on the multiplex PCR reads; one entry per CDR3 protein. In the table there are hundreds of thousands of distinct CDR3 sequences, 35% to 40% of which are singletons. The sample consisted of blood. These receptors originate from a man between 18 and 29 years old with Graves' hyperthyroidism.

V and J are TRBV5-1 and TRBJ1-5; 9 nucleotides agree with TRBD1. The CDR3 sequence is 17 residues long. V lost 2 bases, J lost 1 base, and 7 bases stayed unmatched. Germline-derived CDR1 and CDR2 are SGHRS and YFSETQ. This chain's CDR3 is CASSFQWDRESNQPQHF. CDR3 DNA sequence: TGCGCCAGCAGCTTCCAGTGGGACAGGGAAAGCAATCAGCCCCAGCATTTT. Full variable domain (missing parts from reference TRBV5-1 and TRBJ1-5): KAGVTQTPRYLIKTRGQQVTLSCSPISGHRSVSWYQQTPGQGLQFLFEYFSETQRNKGNFPGRFSGRQFSNSRSEMNVSTLELGDSALYLCASSFQWDRESNQPQHFGDGTRLSIL.

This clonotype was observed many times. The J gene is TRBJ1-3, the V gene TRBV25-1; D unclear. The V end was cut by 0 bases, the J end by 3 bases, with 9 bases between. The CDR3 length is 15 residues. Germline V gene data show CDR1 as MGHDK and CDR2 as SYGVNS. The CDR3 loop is CASSEYFGVGNTIYF. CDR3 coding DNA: TGTGCCAGCAGTGAATATTTCGGGGTTGGAAACACCATATATTTT.

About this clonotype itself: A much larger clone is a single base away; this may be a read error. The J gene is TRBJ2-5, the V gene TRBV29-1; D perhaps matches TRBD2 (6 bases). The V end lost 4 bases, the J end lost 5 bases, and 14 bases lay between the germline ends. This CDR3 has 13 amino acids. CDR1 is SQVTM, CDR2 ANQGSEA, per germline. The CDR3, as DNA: TGCAGCGTTGCGGGGCCAGCGGGCGAGACCCAGTACTTC. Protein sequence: CSVAGPAGETQYF.

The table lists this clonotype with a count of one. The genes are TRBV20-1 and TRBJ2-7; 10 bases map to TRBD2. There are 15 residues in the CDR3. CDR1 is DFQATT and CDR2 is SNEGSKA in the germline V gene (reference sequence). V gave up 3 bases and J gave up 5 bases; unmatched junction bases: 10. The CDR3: CSASRTALAGHEQYF. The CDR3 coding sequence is TGCAGTGCTAGTCGGACGGCACTAGCGGGACACGAGCAGTACTTC.